Below are 3 T cell receptor beta chains sequenced from a single sample in a study of CD8 T cells in ankylosing spondylitis. Via MiXCR, TCRdb re-called the 5' RACE reads, giving one row per CDR3 protein. The sample yields approximately 88,000 distinct CDR3 sequences, approximately 9% seen once. The specimen was blood, either unsorted or a sorted T cell fraction (not recorded which). These receptors all stem from a male donor with ankylosing spondylitis or in good health (not recorded which).

Comment on this clonotype: Just one base apart from a much larger clone, this may be a read error. The chain carries TRBV12-3 or TRBV12-4 and TRBJ2-5; unclear D gene. The CDR3 extends over 11 amino acids. CDR3 DNA: TGTGCCAGCAGTGCAGCAGAGACCCAGCACTTC. Amino acids: CASSAAETQHF.

This clonotype has a handful of counts. The J gene is TRBJ1-3, the V gene TRBV11-2, with 7 positions matching TRBD1. Germline V gives CDR1 SGHAT, CDR2 FQNNGV. Trimming at V came to 7 bases and at J to 2 bases, leaving 5 bases not matched to a gene. The CDR3 runs to 14 residues. CDR3 sequence: CASTITGAGNTIYF. The DNA of the CDR3 is TGTGCCAGCACTATAACAGGGGCTGGAAACACCATATATTTT.

As concerns this clonotype: One end of the junction fails to match germline, which may point to a read error. J is TRBJ2-2 and V is TRBV7-6; D remains ambiguous. Germline CDR1 SGHVS, CDR2 FNYEAQ. The length of the CDR3 is 13 residues. The CDR3 DNA sequence: TGTGCCAGCAGCTCCAGGAACCCCGGGGAGCTGTTTTTT. This encodes CASSSRNPGELFF.